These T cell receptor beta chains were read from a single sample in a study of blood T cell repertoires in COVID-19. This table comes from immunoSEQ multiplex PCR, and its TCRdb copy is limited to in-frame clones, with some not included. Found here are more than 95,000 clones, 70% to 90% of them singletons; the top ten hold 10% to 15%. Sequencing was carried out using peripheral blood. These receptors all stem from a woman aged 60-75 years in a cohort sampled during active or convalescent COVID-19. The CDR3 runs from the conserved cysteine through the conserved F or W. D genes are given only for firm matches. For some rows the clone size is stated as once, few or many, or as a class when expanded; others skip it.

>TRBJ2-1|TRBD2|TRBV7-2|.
CASSPPWGSGDNSYNEQFF
TGTGCCAGCAGCCCCCCCTGGGGTAGCGGGGACAACTCCTACAATGAGCAGTTCTTC
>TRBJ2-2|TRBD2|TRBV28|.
CASSYMTGTSNTGELFF
TGTGCCAGCAGTTACATGACCGGGACTAGTAACACCGGGGAGCTGTTTTTT
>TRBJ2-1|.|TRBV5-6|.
CASSLLSSYNEQFF
TGTGCCAGCAGCTTGCTTTCCTCCTACAATGAGCAGTTCTTC
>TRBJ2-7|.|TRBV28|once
CASRPEDSLAQYF
TGTGCCAGCAGACCAGAGGACAGTCTGGCGCAGTACTTC
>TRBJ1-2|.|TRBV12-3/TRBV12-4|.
CASSLVVGDGYTF
TGTGCCAGCAGTTTAGTGGTGGGCGATGGCTACACCTTC
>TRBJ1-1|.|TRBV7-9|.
CASSREAFF
TGTGCCAGCAGCCGTGAAGCTTTCTTT
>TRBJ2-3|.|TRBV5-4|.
CASSFARTRGGYTQYF
TGTGCCAGCAGCTTCGCTCGTACAAGGGGAGGATATACGCAGTATTTT
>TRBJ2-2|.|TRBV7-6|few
CASSLDQGSGELFF
TGTGCCAGCAGCTTGGATCAGGGGAGCGGGGAGCTGTTTTTT
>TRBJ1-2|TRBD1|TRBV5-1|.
CASSPQGGDGYTF
TGCGCCAGCAGCCCACAGGGGGGTGATGGCTACACCTTC
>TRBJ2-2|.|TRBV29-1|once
CSVFGGGAGELFF
TGCAGCGTTTTTGGAGGGGGGGCCGGGGAGCTGTTTTTT
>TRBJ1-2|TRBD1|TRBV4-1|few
CASRPMLISGRVRDREDYGYTF
TGCGCCAGCAGGCCCATGCTTATTTCGGGCCGCGTCCGGGACAGGGAGGACTATGGCTACACCTTC
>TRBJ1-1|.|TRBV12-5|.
CASGLGQTSTEAFF
TGTGCTAGTGGTTTGGGACAAACGTCGACTGAAGCTTTCTTT
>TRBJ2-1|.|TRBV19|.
CASTPSSSYNEQFF
TGTGCCAGTACCCCCTCGAGCTCCTACAATGAGCAGTTCTTC
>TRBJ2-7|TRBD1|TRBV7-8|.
CASSLGTGSAEQYF
TGTGCCAGCAGCTTAGGGACAGGGTCTGCAGAGCAGTACTTC
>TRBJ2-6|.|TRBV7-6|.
CASSLEADSPSGANVLTF
TGTGCCAGCAGCTTAGAGGCGGACAGCCCCTCTGGGGCCAACGTCCTGACTTTC
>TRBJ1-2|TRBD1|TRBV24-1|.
CATSDRGTGPGGYTF
TGTGCCACCAGTGACCGTGGGACAGGCCCGGGGGGCTACACCTTC
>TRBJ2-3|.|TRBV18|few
CASSSTGGTDTQYF
TGTGCCAGCTCATCGACAGGTGGCACAGATACGCAGTATTTT
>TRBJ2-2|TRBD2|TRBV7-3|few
CASSLTGGRIAGELFF
TGTGCCAGCAGCTTAACTGGCGGGAGAATTGCCGGGGAGCTGTTTTTT
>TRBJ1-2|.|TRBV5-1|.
CASRHSDGTPYGYTF
TGCGCCAGCAGGCATAGTGACGGGACACCGTATGGCTACACCTTC